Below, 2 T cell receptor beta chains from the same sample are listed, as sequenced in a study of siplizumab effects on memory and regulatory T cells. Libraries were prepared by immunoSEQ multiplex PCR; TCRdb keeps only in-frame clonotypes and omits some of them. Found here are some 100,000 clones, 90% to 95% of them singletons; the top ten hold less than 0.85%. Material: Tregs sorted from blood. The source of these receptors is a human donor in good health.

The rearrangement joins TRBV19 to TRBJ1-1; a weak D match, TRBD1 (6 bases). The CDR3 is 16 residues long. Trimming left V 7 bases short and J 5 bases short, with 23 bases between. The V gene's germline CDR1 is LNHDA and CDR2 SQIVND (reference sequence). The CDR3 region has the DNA TGTGCCAGTATCCCGGGGTATGCGGGGGGCCTGACTGAAGCTTTCTTT. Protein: CASIPGYAGGLTEAFF.

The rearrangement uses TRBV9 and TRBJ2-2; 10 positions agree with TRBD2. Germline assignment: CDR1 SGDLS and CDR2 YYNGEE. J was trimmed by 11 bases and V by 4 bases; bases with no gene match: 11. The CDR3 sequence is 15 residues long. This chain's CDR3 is CASSLGQREGLELFF. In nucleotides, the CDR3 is TGTGCCAGCAGCCTTGGGCAGCGGGAGGGCCTTGAGCTGTTTTTT.